What follows is one T cell receptor beta chain and its context. Its antigen is still unknown. 5'-RACE, quantitative and with molecular barcodes, yielded the TCR beta libraries. From the 5' RACE reads, TCRdb called clonotypes with MiXCR, one entry per CDR3 protein. The profile shows hundreds of thousands of distinct CDR3 sequences, more than 15% of them singletons. The entry originates in a study of CD8 T cells in ankylosing spondylitis. Study-wide results and caveats: Within matched ankylosing spondylitis synovial fluid, disease-linked clones were reportedly significantly enriched. Previously reported in reactive arthritis synovial fluid and blood were some of the motif variants. Clones linked to the disease showed a CD8+ phenotype. They occurred at relatively low frequencies in peripheral blood. A TCR beta motif made of roughly eight highly homologous variants seemed typical of ankylosing spondylitis blood.

Germline CDR1 is DFQATT and CDR2 is SNEGSKA (reference sequence). The V gene end was trimmed by 3 bases and the J gene end by 0 bases; junction bases not matched to a gene: 10. This CDR3 has 16 amino acids. The sequence was obtained from a male donor with ankylosing spondylitis. The chain employs TRBV20-1 and TRBJ1-2; 7 bases agree with TRBD1. Sample: blood, either unsorted or a sorted T cell fraction (not recorded which). In nucleotides, the CDR3 is TGCAGTGCTAGGGCGGGACAGAGGCTCTCTAACTATGGCTACACCTTC. Its protein is CSARAGQRLSNYGYTF.